The 17 T cell receptor beta chains below all came from one sample that was sequenced in a study of cytomegalovirus exposure and HLA in healthy donors. PCR involved 60 Vbeta and 13 Jbeta primers. Only in-frame clones appear in the TCRdb table, and some are missing; sequencing was by immunoSEQ multiplex PCR. Among some 130,000 clones listed, under 85% were seen once. The specimen was PBMCs. All receptors come from a boy aged 5-17 years in good health and CMV-seronegative.

The rearrangement uses TRBV19 and TRBJ2-1, with a possible D match to TRBD2 (5 bases). Trimming shortened V by 3 bases and J by 3 bases, and 18 bases separated the two germline ends. This CDR3 spans 17 amino acids. Looked up from germline, CDR1 is LNHDA and CDR2 is SQIVND (reference sequence). CDR3 in DNA: TGTGCCAGTAGTATCCCGTCGGACTCGGAGCTCTACAATGAGCAGTTCTTC. It codes for CASSIPSDSELYNEQFF.

V gene TRBV7-2 combines with J gene TRBJ1-2; 7 nucleotides match TRBD1. The CDR3 spans 14 residues. V gave up 5 bases and J gave up 3 bases; unmatched junction bases: 6. Germline V lookup: CDR1 SGHTA, CDR2 FQGNSA. The CDR3 protein is CASSLIRGDYGYTF. DNA for the CDR3: TGTGCCAGCAGCCTTATCAGGGGGGACTATGGCTACACCTTC.

J is TRBJ2-2 and V is TRBV27; TRBD1 aligns across 7 bases. The V gene end was trimmed by 5 bases and the J gene end by 4 bases; junction bases not matched to a gene: 7. CDR3 length: 15 amino acids. The germline gives CDR1 MNHEY, CDR2 SMNVEV (reference sequence). The CDR3 DNA reads as TGTGCCAGCAGTCCCGGGACAGAAGTCACCGGGGAGCTGTTTTTT. It codes for CASSPGTEVTGELFF.

V gene TRBV5-4 combines with J gene TRBJ2-3; 9 nucleotides align to TRBD2. Trimming cost V 0 bases and J 3 bases; bases outside gene matches: 5. This CDR3 contains 16 residues. The V gene's germline CDR1 is SGHNT and CDR2 YYREEE (reference sequence). CDR3 loop: CASSLAGGGATDTQYF. CDR3 in DNA: TGTGCCAGCAGCTTGGCGGGCGGGGGGGCGACAGATACGCAGTATTTT. Filled out from reference TRBV5-4 and TRBJ2-3, the complete variable domain reads ETGVTQSPTHLIKTRGQQVTLRCSSQSGHNTVSWYQQALGQGPQFIFQYYREEENGRGNFPPRFSGLQFPNYSSELNVNALELDDSALYLCASSLAGGGATDTQYFGPGTRLTVL.

The J gene is TRBJ1-1, the V gene TRBV5-1, with TRBD1 identical over 10 bases. The ends lost 4 bases at V and 3 bases at J; junction bases unmatched: 3. CDR1 is SGHRS and CDR2 is YFSETQ in the germline V gene. This CDR3 is built from 14 residues. CDR3 DNA: TGCGCCAGCAGCCAGGGACAGGGGCACACTGAAGCTTTCTTT. Translating it yields CASSQGQGHTEAFF. Filled out from reference TRBV5-1 and TRBJ1-1, the complete variable domain reads KAGVTQTPRYLIKTRGQQVTLSCSPISGHRSVSWYQQTPGQGLQFLFEYFSETQRNKGNFPGRFSGRQFSNSRSEMNVSTLELGDSALYLCASSQGQGHTEAFFGQGTRLTVV.

This chain uses TRBV10-2 with TRBJ1-5, with D maybe TRBD1 (6 bases). Germline V gene data show CDR1 as WSHSY and CDR2 as SAAADI. The V end was cut by 6 bases, the J end by 2 bases, with 14 bases between. CDR3 length equals 15 residues. The DNA for the CDR3 is TGCGCCAGCAGAGTTACTGCAGGGGGCAATCAGCCCCAGCATTTT. It translates to CASRVTAGGNQPQHF.

The J gene is TRBJ2-5, the V gene TRBV7-3; tentatively, D is TRBD2 (7 bases). The assigned J gene may be wrong: the sequence end matches TRBJ2-7 better. Germline loops: CDR1 SGHTA, CDR2 FQGTGA. The CDR3 sequence is 15 residues long. In DNA form, the CDR3 reads TGTGCCAGCAGCTTTTTGGGGGGGGCGAAGATCGAGCAGTACTTC. Protein: CASSFLGGAKIEQYF.

The V call is TRBV10-3, the J call TRBJ2-7, with 8 bases aligning to TRBD1. Germline V gene data show CDR1 as ENHRY and CDR2 as SYGVKD. V lost 6 bases and J lost 5; bases outside the gene matches: 9. The CDR3 extends over 14 amino acids. The chain's CDR3 is CAIRGQALRDEQYF. In nucleotides, the CDR3 is TGTGCCATCAGGGGACAGGCCCTACGGGACGAGCAGTACTTC.

The gene calls are TRBV11-3 and TRBJ2-1, with 8 bases aligning to TRBD2. The length of the CDR3 is 15 residues. Germline V gene sequence: CDR1 SGHNT, CDR2 YENEEA. With V trimmed by 0 bases and J by 2 bases, 0 bases remained unmatched. CDR3 sequence reads: CASSLEAGAYNEQFF. CDR3 sequence (DNA): TGTGCCAGCAGCTTAGAAGCGGGGGCCTACAATGAGCAGTTCTTC.

The CDR3 protein is CASRQGFSYTEAFF. The CDR3 DNA is TGTGCCAGCAGACAGGGGTTCTCGTACACTGAAGCTTTCTTT. V gene TRBV6-6 combines with J gene TRBJ1-1; TRBD1 agrees at 7 bases. This CDR3 is built from 14 residues. Germline V gene sequence: CDR1 MNHNY, CDR2 SVGAGI (reference sequence). V shed 6 bases, J shed 3 bases, and the junction held 7 bases outside the gene matches.

The chain has TRBV5-1 and TRBJ1-1; 8 nucleotides align to TRBD1. Unmatched junction bases numbered 7, after V lost 0 bases and J lost 3 bases. Germline V gives CDR1 SGHRS, CDR2 YFSETQ. The CDR3 spans 16 residues. DNA for the CDR3: TGCGCCAGCAGCTTGGCCATCAGGGGGCGATACACTGAAGCTTTCTTT. It specifies CASSLAIRGRYTEAFF.

V and J are TRBV5-6 and TRBJ2-1, with TRBD2 matching 10 bases. With V trimmed by 5 bases and J by 4 bases, 6 bases remained unmatched. Germline values: CDR1 SGHDT, CDR2 YYEEEE. This CDR3 is built from 15 residues. The CDR3 protein is CASSSILAGYNEQFF. In DNA form, the CDR3 reads TGTGCCAGCAGTTCAATACTAGCGGGGTACAATGAGCAGTTCTTC.

The chain employs TRBV5-1 and TRBJ1-2; D gene ambiguous. V lost 4 bases and J lost 1, with 11 bases in between. Germline CDR1 and CDR2: SGHRS and YFSETQ. This CDR3 spans 14 amino acids. This CDR3 is CASSPARSNYGYTF. CDR3 in DNA: TGCGCCAGCAGCCCCGCGCGGAGTAACTATGGCTACACCTTC. The whole variable domain, filled in from reference TRBV5-1 and TRBJ1-2, reads KAGVTQTPRYLIKTRGQQVTLSCSPISGHRSVSWYQQTPGQGLQFLFEYFSETQRNKGNFPGRFSGRQFSNSRSEMNVSTLELGDSALYLCASSPARSNYGYTFGSGTRLTVV.

In DNA form, the CDR3 reads TGCGCCAGCAGCTTGCCCGGGACTAGCTCCTACAATGAGCAGTTCTTC. This translates into CASSLPGTSSYNEQFF. The chain recombines TRBV5-1 with TRBJ2-1, with TRBD2 matching 8 bases. The CDR3 consists of 16 residues. Trimming cost V 1 base and J 0 bases; bases outside gene matches: 3. Germline V gene lookup returns CDR1 SGHRS and CDR2 YFSETQ.

The chain combines TRBV6-6 with TRBJ1-1; 9 bases line up with TRBD1. The junction had 2 bases not matched to a gene; V was cut back by 2 bases and J by 7 bases. Germline V gene data show CDR1 as MNHNY and CDR2 as SVGAGI (reference sequence). The CDR3 totals 13 residues. CDR3 loop: CASSYGTGIEAFF. The DNA of the CDR3 is TGTGCCAGCAGTTACGGGACAGGGATTGAAGCTTTCTTT.

The chain recombines TRBV7-2 with TRBJ1-6; D call uncertain. CDR1 and CDR2 (germline): SGHTA, FQGNSA. This CDR3 comprises 16 residues. The V gene lost 1 base and the J gene lost 8 bases, with 15 bases spanning the gap. CDR3 DNA: TGTGCCAGCAGCTTAGGCCCGCCAGGTATGGATTCACCCCTCCACTTT. This encodes CASSLGPPGMDSPLHF. The full variable domain, with the rest looked up from reference TRBV7-2 and TRBJ1-6, is GAGVSQSPSNKVTEKGKDVELRCDPISGHTALYWYRQSLGQGLEFLIYFQGNSAPDKSGLPSDRFSAERTGGSVSTLTIQRTQQEDSAVYLCASSLGPPGMDSPLHFGNGTRLTVT.

The V and J genes are TRBV5-4 and TRBJ1-1; TRBD1 agrees at 12 bases. Germline CDR1 and CDR2: SGHNT and YYREEE (reference sequence). The CDR3 runs to 14 residues. V was pared by 3 bases and J by 3 bases, with 0 bases of the junction left unmatched. CDR3 sequence (DNA): TGTGCCAGCAGCTGGGACAGGGGGCACACTGAAGCTTTCTTT. Protein product: CASSWDRGHTEAFF. Looking up the rest from reference TRBV5-4 and TRBJ1-1 gives the full variable domain: ETGVTQSPTHLIKTRGQQVTLRCSSQSGHNTVSWYQQALGQGPQFIFQYYREEENGRGNFPPRFSGLQFPNYSSELNVNALELDDSALYLCASSWDRGHTEAFFGQGTRLTVV.